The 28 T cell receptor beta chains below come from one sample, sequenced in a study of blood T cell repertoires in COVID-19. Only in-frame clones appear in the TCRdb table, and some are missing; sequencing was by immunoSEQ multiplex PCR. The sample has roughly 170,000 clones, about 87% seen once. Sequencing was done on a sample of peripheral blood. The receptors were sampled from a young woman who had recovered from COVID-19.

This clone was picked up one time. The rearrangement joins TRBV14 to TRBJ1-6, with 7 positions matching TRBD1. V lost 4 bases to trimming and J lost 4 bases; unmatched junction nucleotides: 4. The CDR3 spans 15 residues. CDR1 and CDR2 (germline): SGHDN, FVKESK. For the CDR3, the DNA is TGTGCCAGCAGCCCGCACAGGGGATATAATTCACCCCTCCACTTT. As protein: CASSPHRGYNSPLHF.

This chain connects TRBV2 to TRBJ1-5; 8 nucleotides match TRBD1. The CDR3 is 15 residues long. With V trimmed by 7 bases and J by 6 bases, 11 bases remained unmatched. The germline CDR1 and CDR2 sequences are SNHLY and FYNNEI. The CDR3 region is CASNNAGGLGQPQHF. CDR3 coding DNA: TGTGCCAGCAACAACGCAGGGGGCCTAGGTCAGCCCCAGCATTTT. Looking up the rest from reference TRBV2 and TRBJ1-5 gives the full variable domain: EPEVTQTPSHQVTQMGQEVILRCVPISNHLYFYWYRQILGQKVEFLVSFYNNEISEKSEIFDDQFSVERPDGSNFTLKIRSTKLEDSAMYFCASNNAGGLGQPQHFGDGTRLSIL.

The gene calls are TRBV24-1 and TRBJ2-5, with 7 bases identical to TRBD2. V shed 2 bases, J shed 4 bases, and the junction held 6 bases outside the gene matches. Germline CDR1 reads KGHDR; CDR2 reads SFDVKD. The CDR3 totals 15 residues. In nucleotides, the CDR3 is TGTGCCACCAGTGATTGGGACGGGGAGGGAGAGACCCAGTACTTC. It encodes CATSDWDGEGETQYF.

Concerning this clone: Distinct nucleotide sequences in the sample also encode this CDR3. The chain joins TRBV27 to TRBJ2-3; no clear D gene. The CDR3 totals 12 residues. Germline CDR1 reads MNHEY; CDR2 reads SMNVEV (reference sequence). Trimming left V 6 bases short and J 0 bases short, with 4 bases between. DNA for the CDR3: TGTGCCAGCAGCCCTAGCACAGATACGCAGTATTTT. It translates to CASSPSTDTQYF.

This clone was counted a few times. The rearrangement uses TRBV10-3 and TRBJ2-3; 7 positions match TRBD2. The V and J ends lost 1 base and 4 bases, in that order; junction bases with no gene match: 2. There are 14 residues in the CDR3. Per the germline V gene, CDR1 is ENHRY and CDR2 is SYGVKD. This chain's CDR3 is CAISEFTSADTQYF. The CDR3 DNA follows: TGTGCCATCAGTGAGTTCACTAGCGCAGATACGCAGTATTTT.

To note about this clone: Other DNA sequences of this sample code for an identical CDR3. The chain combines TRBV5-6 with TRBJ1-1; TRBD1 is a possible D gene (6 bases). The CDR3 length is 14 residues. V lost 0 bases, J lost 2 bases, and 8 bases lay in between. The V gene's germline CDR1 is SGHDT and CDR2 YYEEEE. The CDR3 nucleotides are TGTGCCAGCAGCTTGGTAGGGGGAAACACTGAAGCTTTCTTT. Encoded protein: CASSLVGGNTEAFF.

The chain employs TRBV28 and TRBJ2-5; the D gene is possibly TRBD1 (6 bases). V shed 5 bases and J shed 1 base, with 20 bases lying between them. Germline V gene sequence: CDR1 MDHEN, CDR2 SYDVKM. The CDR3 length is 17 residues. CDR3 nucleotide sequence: TGTGCCAGCAGTACCTTCTACCGGGACACCCTCCAAGAGACCCAGTACTTC. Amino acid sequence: CASSTFYRDTLQETQYF. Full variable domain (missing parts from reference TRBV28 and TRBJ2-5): DVKVTQSSRYLVKRTGEKVFLECVQDMDHENMFWYRQDPGLGLRLIYFSYDVKMKEKGDIPEGYSVSREKKERFSLILESASTNQTSMYLCASSTFYRDTLQETQYFGPGTRLLVL.

The DNA for the CDR3 is TGTGCCATCAGTGATCGAACGAGTTACAATGAGCAGTTCTTC. It specifies CAISDRTSYNEQFF. The V gene is TRBV10-3, the J gene TRBJ2-1; no clear D gene. The V end was cut by 3 bases, the J end by 4 bases, with 10 bases between. Germline V gene sequence: CDR1 ENHRY, CDR2 SYGVKD. CDR3 size: 14 residues.

CDR3 region: CASSQAVLNEKLFF. CDR3 sequence (DNA): TGTGCCAGCAGCCAAGCTGTCTTGAATGAAAAACTGTTTTTT. This rearrangement joins TRBV3-1 (or the pseudogene TRBV3-2) to TRBJ1-4; D is undetermined. The V and J ends lost 1 base and 5 bases respectively, with 8 bases between them. CDR1 LGHDT and CDR2 YNNKEL come from the germline V gene (reference sequence). CDR3 length: 14 amino acids.

The CDR3 spells CASRPGNNEKLFF. The CDR3 nucleotides read TGTGCCAGCAGGCCGGGTAATAATGAAAAACTGTTTTTT. The rearrangement links TRBV7-3 to TRBJ1-4; D not certain. CDR3 length equals 13 residues. Germline V gene data show CDR1 as SGHTA and CDR2 as FQGTGA. V dropped 6 bases and J dropped 4 bases, with 9 bases sitting between them.

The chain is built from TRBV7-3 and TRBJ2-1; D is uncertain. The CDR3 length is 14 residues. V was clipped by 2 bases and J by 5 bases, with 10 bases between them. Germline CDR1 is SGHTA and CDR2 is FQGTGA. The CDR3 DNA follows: TGTGCCAGCAGCTTAGATGCGACAAACAATGAGCAGTTCTTC. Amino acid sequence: CASSLDATNNEQFF.

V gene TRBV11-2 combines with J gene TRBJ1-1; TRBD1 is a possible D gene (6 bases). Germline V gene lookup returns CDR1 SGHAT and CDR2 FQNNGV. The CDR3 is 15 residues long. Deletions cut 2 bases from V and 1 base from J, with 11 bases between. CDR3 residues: CASSLRGSTNTEAFF. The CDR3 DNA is TGTGCCAGCAGCTTAAGGGGGAGTACGAACACTGAAGCTTTCTTT.

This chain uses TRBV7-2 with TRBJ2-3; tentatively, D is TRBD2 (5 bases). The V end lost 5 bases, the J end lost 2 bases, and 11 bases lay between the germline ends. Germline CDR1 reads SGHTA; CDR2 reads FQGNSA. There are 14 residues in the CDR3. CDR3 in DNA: TGTGCCAGCAGCAACGACTATTACACAGATACGCAGTATTTT. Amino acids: CASSNDYYTDTQYF.

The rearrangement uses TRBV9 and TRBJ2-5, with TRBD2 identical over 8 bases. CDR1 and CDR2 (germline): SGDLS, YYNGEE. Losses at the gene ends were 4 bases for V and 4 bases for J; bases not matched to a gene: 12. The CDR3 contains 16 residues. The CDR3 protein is CASSPHGRGAGETQYF. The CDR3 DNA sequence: TGTGCCAGCAGCCCCCACGGGCGGGGGGCGGGAGAGACCCAGTACTTC.

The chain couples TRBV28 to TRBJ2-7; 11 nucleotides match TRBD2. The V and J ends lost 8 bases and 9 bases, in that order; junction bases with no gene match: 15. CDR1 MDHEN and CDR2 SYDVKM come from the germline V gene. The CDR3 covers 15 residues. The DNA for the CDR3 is TGTGCCAGCGGAAGTACTAGCGGGAGCCTACGTGGGCAGTACGTC. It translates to CASGSTSGSLRGQYV.

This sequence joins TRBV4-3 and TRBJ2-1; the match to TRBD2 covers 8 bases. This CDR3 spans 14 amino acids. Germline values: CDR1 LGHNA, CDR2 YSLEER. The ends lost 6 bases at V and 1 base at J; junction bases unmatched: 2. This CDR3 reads CASRAGVSYNEQFF. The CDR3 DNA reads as TGCGCCAGCAGAGCGGGGGTATCCTACAATGAGCAGTTCTTC.

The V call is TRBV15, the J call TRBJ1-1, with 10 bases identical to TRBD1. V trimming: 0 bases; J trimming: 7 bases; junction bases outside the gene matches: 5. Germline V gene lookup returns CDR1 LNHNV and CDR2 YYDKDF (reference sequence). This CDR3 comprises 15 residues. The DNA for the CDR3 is TGTGCCACCAGCAGAGACCCTGGGACAGGGGTTGAAGCTTTCTTT. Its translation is CATSRDPGTGVEAFF.

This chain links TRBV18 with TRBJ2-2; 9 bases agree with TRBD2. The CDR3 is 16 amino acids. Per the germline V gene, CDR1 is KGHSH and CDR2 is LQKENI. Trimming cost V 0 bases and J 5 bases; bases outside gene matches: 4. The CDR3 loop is CASSPPSGSVTGELFF. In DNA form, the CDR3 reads TGTGCCAGCTCACCACCTAGCGGGAGTGTGACCGGGGAGCTGTTTTTT.

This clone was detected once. The CDR3 nucleotides are TGTGCCAGTAGTGTGGGCGGGACAGCCTATGGCTACACCTTC. Its protein is CASSVGGTAYGYTF. The genes are TRBV19 and TRBJ1-2; 7 bases agree with TRBD1. V gave up 5 bases and J gave up 4 bases; unmatched junction bases: 7. Germline CDR1 reads LNHDA; CDR2 reads SQIVND (reference sequence). The CDR3 contains 14 residues.

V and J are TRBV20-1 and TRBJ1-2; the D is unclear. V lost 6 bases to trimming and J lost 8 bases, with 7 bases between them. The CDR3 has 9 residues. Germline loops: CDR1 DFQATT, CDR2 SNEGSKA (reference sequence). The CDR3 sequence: CSAGRGYTF. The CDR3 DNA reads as TGCAGTGCCGGGAGGGGCTACACCTTC.

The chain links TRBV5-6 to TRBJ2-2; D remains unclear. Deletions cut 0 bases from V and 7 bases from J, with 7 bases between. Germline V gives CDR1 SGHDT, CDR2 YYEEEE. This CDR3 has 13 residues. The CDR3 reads CASSLGYVGELFF. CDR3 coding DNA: TGTGCCAGCAGCTTGGGCTACGTCGGGGAGCTGTTTTTT.

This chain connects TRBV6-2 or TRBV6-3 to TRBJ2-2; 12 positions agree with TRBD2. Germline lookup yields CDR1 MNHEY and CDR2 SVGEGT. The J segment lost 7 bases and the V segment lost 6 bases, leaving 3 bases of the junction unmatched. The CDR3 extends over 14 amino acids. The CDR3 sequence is CASRPSGRGGELFF. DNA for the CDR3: TGTGCCAGCAGACCTAGCGGGAGGGGCGGGGAGCTGTTTTTT.

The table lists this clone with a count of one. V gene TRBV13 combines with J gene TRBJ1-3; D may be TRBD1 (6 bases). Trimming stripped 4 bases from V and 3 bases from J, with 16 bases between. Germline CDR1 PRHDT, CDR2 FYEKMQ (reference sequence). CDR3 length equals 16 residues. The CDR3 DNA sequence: TGTGCCAGCAGCTCGTGGGGGCCGGTCGATGGAAACACCATATATTTT. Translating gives CASSSWGPVDGNTIYF. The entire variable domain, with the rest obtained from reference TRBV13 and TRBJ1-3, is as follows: AAGVIQSPRHLIKEKRETATLKCYPIPRHDTVYWYQQGPGQDPQFLISFYEKMQSDKGSIPDRFSAQQFSDYHSELNMSSLELGDSALYFCASSSWGPVDGNTIYFGEGSWLTVV.

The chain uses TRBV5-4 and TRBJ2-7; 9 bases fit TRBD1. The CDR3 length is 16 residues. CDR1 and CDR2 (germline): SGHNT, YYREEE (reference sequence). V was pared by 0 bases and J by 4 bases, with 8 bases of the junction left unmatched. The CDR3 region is CASSLASSGQGYEQYF. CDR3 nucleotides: TGTGCCAGCAGCTTGGCCTCTTCAGGACAGGGGTACGAGCAGTACTTC.

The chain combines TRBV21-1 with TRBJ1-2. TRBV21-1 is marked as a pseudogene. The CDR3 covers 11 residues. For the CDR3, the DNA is TGTGCCAGCACTTGGGAGTATGGCTACACCTTC. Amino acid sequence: CASTWEYGYTF.

Here the CDR3 DNA reads TGCGCCAGCAGCCGGGGACTAGCGGGAGGCGGGGAGCAGTACGTC. This translates into CASSRGLAGGGEQYV. The gene calls are TRBV4-1 and TRBJ2-7, with 15 bases that match TRBD2. V shed 4 bases and J 7 bases; nucleotides not matched to a gene: 5. Germline V CDR1 and CDR2: MGHRA, YSYEKL. CDR3 length: 15 amino acids.

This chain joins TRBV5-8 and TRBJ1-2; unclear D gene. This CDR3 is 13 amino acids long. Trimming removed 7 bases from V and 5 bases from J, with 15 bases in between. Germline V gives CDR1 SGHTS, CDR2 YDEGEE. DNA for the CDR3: TGTGCCAGCGGTACCTCGGTTTATTATGGCTACACCTTC. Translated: CASGTSVYYGYTF.

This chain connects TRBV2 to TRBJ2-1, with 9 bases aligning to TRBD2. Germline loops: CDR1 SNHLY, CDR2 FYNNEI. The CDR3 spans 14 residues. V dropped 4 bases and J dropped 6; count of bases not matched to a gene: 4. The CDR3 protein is CASSAAGGGNEQFF. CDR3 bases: TGTGCCAGCAGTGCGGCGGGAGGGGGCAATGAGCAGTTCTTC.